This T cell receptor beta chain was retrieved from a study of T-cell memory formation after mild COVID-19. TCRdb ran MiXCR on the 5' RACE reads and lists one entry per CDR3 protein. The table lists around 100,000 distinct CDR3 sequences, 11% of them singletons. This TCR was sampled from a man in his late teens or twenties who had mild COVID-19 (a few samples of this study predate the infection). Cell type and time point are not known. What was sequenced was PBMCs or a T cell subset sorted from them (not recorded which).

The CDR3 nucleotides are TGTGCCAGCAGCTTAGGCGGGGCCCCCTACGAGCAGTACGTC. Translating it yields CASSLGGAPYEQYV. The chain uses TRBV11-2 and TRBJ2-7; possibly TRBD2 for D (6 bases). CDR3 length equals 14 residues. Germline values: CDR1 SGHAT, CDR2 FQNNGV. The V gene lost 1 base and the J gene lost 2 bases, with 9 bases spanning the gap.